This T cell receptor (beta chain) was documented in a study of blood T cell repertoires in COVID-19 (dated by TCRdb to 2020 to 2022). Regarding the study in general: Samples from collaborators originated in the United States, Italy and Spain and spanned both the acute and convalescent phases of COVID-19. Where available, HLA class I and class II types were obtained from metadata supplied by the sample provider rather than from assay-based typing. The prospective study material was composed of cDNA or gDNA derived from T cells, B-cell-depleted T cells, or PBMCs. Sample metadata almost always included a de-identified subject ID, COVID-19 status, age in years and sex. The repertoires were released in a freely available public database meant as a resource for research on the immune response to SARS-CoV-2. The dataset comprised deeply sampled blood TCRbeta repertoires from subjects exposed to, actively infected with, or recovered from COVID-19. The samples were drawn from the first 160 participants of the ongoing ImmuneRACE study and from 950 to 1,500 subjects provided by 6 global collaborators. The study at large found these results: The quantity of clinical and demographic metadata differed by source and by participant and was supplied without curation.

One collaborating source in Seattle enrolled patients during active infection and followed them longitudinally through the course of disease. Collaborating institutions collected whole blood in K2EDTA tubes following their own protocols. For TCRbeta analysis, collaborators shipped samples in one of three forms: frozen whole blood, isolated PBMCs, or DNA extracted from either of those sample types. TCRbeta CDR3 regions were amplified from genomic DNA by means of the immunoSEQ Assay, a bias-controlled multiplex PCR. The study's own analysis went as follows. Within the assay, amplification of reference gene primers was used to estimate how many nucleated cells each sample contained. To quantify the absolute abundance of each unique TCRbeta CDR3 rearrangement, sequence reads were collapsed and filtered. Productive Simpson clonality was computed per sample as the square root of Simpson's diversity index over productive rearrangements. TCRdb's version of the immuneACCESS table is confined to in-frame rearrangements and falls short of the full clone set. An unresolved V gene accounts for under half of the shortfall where checked; the remainder is of unknown origin. That table gives V, J and clone size, and the DNA gave D and trimming. The sample has hundreds of thousands of clones on record, around 87% of them singletons. The ten top clones hold about 6% of the sample.

The germline V gene encodes CDR1 KGHDR and CDR2 SFDVKD. V and J lose 0 bases and 0 bases, and a span of 11 bases separates them. Its CDR3 holds 17 amino acids, cysteine through phenylalanine. The entry retains the CDR3 DNA only, 51 bases that are in frame from base 1. Concerning this clone: Its antigen is currently not known. Nothing much larger sits one base from this clone, and base qualities are not available.

Material for sequencing was peripheral blood. The chain links TRBV24-1 with TRBJ2-1; possibly the D gene is TRBD2, per 6 matching bases. The TCR originated in a woman aged 50 to 65 with COVID-19, enrolled during active disease. DNA sequence: TGTGCCACCAGTGATTTGCAGGCGGGGTACTCCTACAATGAGCAGTTCTTC. This codes for CATSDLQAGYSYNEQFF.